This note documents a single T cell receptor beta chain sequence. The data derive from a study of blood T cell repertoires in COVID-19. Study information: Sources were T cells, B-cell-depleted T cells, or PBMCs; the material itself was cDNA or gDNA.

In germline, CDR1 is KGHSH, CDR2 LQKENI. This CDR3 comprises 15 residues. V trimming: 0 bases; J trimming: 7 bases; junction bases outside the gene matches: 9. In the study's own analysis: Reference gene primer amplification in the assay estimated nucleated cell counts. Clones were sequenced by immunoSEQ multiplex PCR, and TCRdb holds only the in-frame ones, with some missing. From that table come the V and J calls and clone size; the DNA was used to work out D and trimming. The sample contains some 290,000 clones, approximately 90% of which appear only once. Donors were grouped by their self-reported clinical history.

V and J are TRBV18 and TRBJ2-7; the match to TRBD2 covers 7 bases. The sequencing input was PBMCs or T cells enriched from blood (not recorded which). The clonotype comes from a woman between 35 and 50 years old with acute COVID-19. The chain's CDR3 is CASSPPSQAAGEQYF. The CDR3 nucleotides are TGTGCCAGCTCACCACCCAGCCAGGCAGCGGGGGAGCAGTACTTC. Full variable domain (remainder filled in from reference TRBV18 and TRBJ2-7): NAGVMQNPRHLVRRRGQEARLRCSPMKGHSHVYWYRQLPEEGLKFMVYLQKENIIDESGMPKERFSAEFPKEGPSILRIQQVVRGDSAAYFCASSPPSQAAGEQYFGPGTRLTVT.